The clone carrying this TCR beta chain was found many times. The antigen is not known. This record comes from a study of Graves' ophthalmopathy and Graves' hyperthyroidism. Overall study findings and caveats: Clonotypes were expanded in thyroid at above 0.001 frequency, and most also appeared in blood.

This CDR3 spans 13 amino acids. Deletions cut 4 bases from V and 1 base from J, with 7 bases between. Per the germline V gene, CDR1 is SGHVS and CDR2 is FNYEAQ. Under 3 months in duration, the ophthalmopathy in affected donors had moderate-to-severe activity, CAS ≥3 and NOSPECS ≥4. PBMCs came from about 10 ml of fresh peripheral blood. Amplifying from RNA transcripts, the study obtained TCR beta CDR3 regions. HTBI-primed RT-PCR formed the first round, and a multiplex PCR formed the second. MiXCR, applied by TCRdb to the multiplex PCR reads, yields one record per CDR3 protein. The sample contains some 520,000 distinct CDR3 sequences, 14% of which appear only once.

The chain is built from TRBV7-6 and TRBJ1-1, with D hard to call. Sequencing was carried out using blood. The sequence was collected from a woman in her 30s with Graves' ophthalmopathy. Here the CDR3 reads CASSSFPNTEAFF. DNA for the CDR3: TGTGCCAGCAGCTCGTTCCCGAACACTGAAGCTTTCTTT.